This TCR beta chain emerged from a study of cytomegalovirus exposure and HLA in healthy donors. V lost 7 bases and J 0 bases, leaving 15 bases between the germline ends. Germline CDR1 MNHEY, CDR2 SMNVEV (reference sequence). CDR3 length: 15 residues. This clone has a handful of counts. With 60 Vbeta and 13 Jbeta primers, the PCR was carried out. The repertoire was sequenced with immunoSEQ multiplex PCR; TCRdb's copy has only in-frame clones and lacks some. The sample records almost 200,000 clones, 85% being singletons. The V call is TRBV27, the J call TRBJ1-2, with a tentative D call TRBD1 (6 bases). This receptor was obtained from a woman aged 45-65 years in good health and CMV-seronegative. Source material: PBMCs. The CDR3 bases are TGTGCCAGCAAAGATACAGGGAGGGCTAACTATGGCTACACCTTC. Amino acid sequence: CASKDTGRANYGYTF.